The next 8 T cell receptor beta chains were all read from a single sample in a study of regulatory T cells in long-lasting Graves disease. Time point noted: persistent/refractory GD, antithyroid drugs over 5 years with positive TRAb. RNA isolated from PBMCs was used to make the TCR library. CDR3-region Arm-PCR and iRepertoire HTBI primers produced the TCR beta libraries. TCRdb re-called the multiplex PCR reads with MiXCR, one entry per CDR3 protein. The sample yields roughly 470,000 distinct CDR3 sequences, around 20% seen once. Here the sequenced sample was peripheral blood mononuclear cells (PBMCs), taken when the disease was refractory, from a patient treated with antithyroid drugs. The receptors here all came from a female donor with Graves disease.

This clonotype was seen many times. The chain is built from TRBV12-3 or TRBV12-4 and TRBJ1-5; D is unclear. The CDR3 spans 14 residues. Trimming cost V 3 bases and J 4 bases, with 10 bases left between them. The CDR3 is CASSFHSLNQPQHF. CDR3 DNA: TGTGCCAGCAGTTTCCACAGCCTTAATCAGCCCCAGCATTTT.

This clonotype was counted a few times. The rearrangement uses TRBV7-8 and TRBJ2-2; D possibly corresponds to TRBD1 (5 bases). The CDR3 runs to 14 residues. V was pared by 1 base and J by 8 bases, with 11 bases between. Germline CDR1 and CDR2: SGHVS and FQNEAQ. CDR3 DNA sequence: TGTGCCAGCAGCTTAGAACAGGCCTTAGGGGAGCTGTTTTTT. It translates to CASSLEQALGELFF.

This clonotype was detected only a few times. The chain combines TRBV6-2 or TRBV6-3 with TRBJ2-4; tentative D call: TRBD2 (6 bases). With 7 bases removed from V and 0 bases from J, the gap between germline ends came to 13 bases. The CDR3 totals 15 residues. From germline, CDR1 is MNHEY and CDR2 SVGEGT. In DNA, the CDR3 is TGTGCCAGCAAACCCTTCGGGGGAGCCAAAAACATTCAGTACTTC. Its translation: CASKPFGGAKNIQYF.

The rearrangement links TRBV6-2 or TRBV6-3 to TRBJ2-1; no clear D gene. CDR1 and CDR2 from the germline V gene are MNHEY and SVGEGT. V gave up 10 bases and J gave up 0 bases, with 13 bases separating them. This CDR3 comprises 14 residues. This CDR3 reads CATAPGRSYNEQFF. Written as DNA, the CDR3 is TGTGCCACGGCCCCGGGCCGCTCCTACAATGAGCAGTTCTTC.

This clonotype occurred many times. V and J are TRBV3-1 and TRBJ2-7; D is possibly TRBD1 (8 bases). In germline, CDR1 is LGHDT, CDR2 YNNKEL (reference sequence). Trimming shortened V by 1 base and J by 7 bases, and 17 bases separated the two germline ends. There are 15 residues in the CDR3. The CDR3: CASSQAQDREGEQYF. The CDR3 DNA reads TGTGCCAGCAGCCAAGCCCAGGACAGGGAGGGAGAGCAGTACTTC.

This clonotype was recorded a few times. The rearrangement joins TRBV7-8 to TRBJ1-4; 12 bases are a match to TRBD1. The CDR3 runs 16 residues. J gave up 8 bases and V 1 base, and 5 bases lay outside the gene matches. Looked up from germline, CDR1 is SGHVS and CDR2 is FQNEAQ. Here the CDR3 reads CASSLVGQGAREKLFF. The CDR3 DNA reads TGTGCCAGCAGCTTAGTGGGACAGGGGGCACGGGAAAAACTGTTTTTT.

J is TRBJ2-6 and V is TRBV15; weak D call: TRBD1 (5 bases). Germline V lookup: CDR1 LNHNV, CDR2 YYDKDF (reference sequence). The CDR3 consists of 16 residues. Trimming shortened V by 0 bases and J by 2 bases, and 8 bases separated the two germline ends. The CDR3: CATSRDYRTGANVLTF. For the CDR3, the DNA is TGTGCCACCAGCAGAGATTACAGGACTGGGGCCAACGTCCTGACTTTC.

This clonotype was counted many times. The chain uses TRBV20-1 and TRBJ2-7; TRBD2 might be the D (5 bases). The germline V gene encodes CDR1 DFQATT and CDR2 SNEGSKA (reference sequence). The CDR3 has 14 residues. CDR3: CSAGESGMHYEQYF. CDR3 coding DNA: TGCAGCGCTGGGGAGTCCGGGATGCATTACGAGCAGTACTTC.